This TCR beta chain was recovered during a study of cytomegalovirus exposure and HLA in healthy donors. As to this clone: Antigen specificity is unknown.

Study conclusions and caveats: Per published reports, the classifier diagnosed cytomegalovirus status with high specificity and sensitivity. According to the study, approximately 150 TCR beta chains were cytomegalovirus-associated. Later analysis revealed greater clonal expansion in HLA-associated TCR beta chains than in equally common others.

The germline CDR1 and CDR2 sequences are SNHLY and FYNNEI. The V gene end was trimmed by 3 bases and the J gene end by 2 bases; junction bases not matched to a gene: 6. This CDR3 spans 16 amino acids. The study ran its PCR with 60 Vbeta and 13 Jbeta primers. Clones were read by immunoSEQ multiplex PCR, and TCRdb kept only the in-frame ones, dropping some. In the table there are around 110,000 clones, 8% to 10% of which are singletons. The chain couples TRBV2 to TRBJ2-1; 8 bases agree with TRBD2. The receptor was derived from a man aged 30 to 39 in good health and CMV-seronegative. Sequenced: PBMCs. The CDR3, as DNA: TGTGCCAGCAGTGAGGGAAGCGGGAGACCCTACAATGAGCAGTTCTTC. Translated, it gives CASSEGSGRPYNEQFF.